The clone carrying this TCR beta chain appeared once. Its antigen is still unknown. This sample is drawn from a study of T cell repertoires in cytomegalovirus infection. Looking at the study overall: The authors used CMV epitopes that were HLA-C-restricted (recently identified) and HLA-B-restricted (well studied). It can be stated that public TCR beta signatures indicated CMV infection as well as a matching HLA type. Study-wide findings and caveats: The cumulative frequency of public TCR beta families identified carriers of CMV plus the relevant HLA. The ex vivo response showed dominance by HLA-C-restricted CMV-specific TCR beta clonotypes.

The CDR3 length is 15 residues. V lost 0 bases, J lost 8 bases, and 7 bases stayed unmatched. Germline values: CDR1 MNHEY, CDR2 SMNVEV (reference sequence). TCRdb recomputed calls from the reads with MiXCR, one row per CDR3 protein. Among roughly 920,000 distinct CDR3 sequences listed, about a third were seen once. V and J are TRBV27 and TRBJ2-1; 7 nucleotides match TRBD2. The sequencing here drew on cultured CD8+ T cells from PBMCs, taken from culture after CMV antigen stimulation. The source of this sequence is a human donor in good health (CMV status not recorded). Some clones in this sample may be carry-over from other donors' samples. The CDR3 reads CASSLSGLVGDEQFF. The DNA for the CDR3 is TGTGCCAGCAGTTTATCTGGACTAGTTGGCGATGAGCAGTTCTTC.